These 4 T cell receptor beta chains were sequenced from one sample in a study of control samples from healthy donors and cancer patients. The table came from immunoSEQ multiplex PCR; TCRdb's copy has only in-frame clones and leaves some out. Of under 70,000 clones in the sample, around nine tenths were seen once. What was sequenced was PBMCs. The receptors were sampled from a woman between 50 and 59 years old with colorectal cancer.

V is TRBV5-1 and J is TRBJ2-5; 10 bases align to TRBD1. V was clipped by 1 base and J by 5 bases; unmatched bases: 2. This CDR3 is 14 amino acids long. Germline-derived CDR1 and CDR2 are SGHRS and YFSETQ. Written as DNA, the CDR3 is TGCGCCAGCAGCTTGCGGGGACAGGGGGAGACCCAGTACTTC. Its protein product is CASSLRGQGETQYF.

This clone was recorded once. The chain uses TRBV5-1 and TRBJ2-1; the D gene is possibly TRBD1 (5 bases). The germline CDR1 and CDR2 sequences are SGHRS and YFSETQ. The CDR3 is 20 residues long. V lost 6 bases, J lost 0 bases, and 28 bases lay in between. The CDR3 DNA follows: TGCGCCAGCAAGGGATCCCGGAAGGTCCCTGTAGGGGACTCCTACAATGAGCAGTTCTTC. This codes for CASKGSRKVPVGDSYNEQFF.

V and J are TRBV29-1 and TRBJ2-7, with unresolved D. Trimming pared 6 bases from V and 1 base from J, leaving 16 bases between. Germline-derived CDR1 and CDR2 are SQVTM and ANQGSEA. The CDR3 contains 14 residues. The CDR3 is CSVSWRLPSYEQYF. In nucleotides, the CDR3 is TGCAGCGTCTCTTGGCGACTGCCTTCCTACGAGCAGTACTTC.

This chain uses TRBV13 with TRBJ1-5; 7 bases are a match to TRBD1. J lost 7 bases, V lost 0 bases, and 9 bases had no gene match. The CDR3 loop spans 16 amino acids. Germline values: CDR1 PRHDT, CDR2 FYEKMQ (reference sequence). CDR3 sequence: CASSLGRQGPGQPQHF. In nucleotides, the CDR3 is TGTGCCAGCAGCTTAGGGAGACAGGGTCCAGGCCAGCCCCAGCATTTT.